The entry below gives a single TCR beta chain sequence along with its context. What it binds is unknown. Primers included in the PCR were 60 Vbeta and 13 Jbeta primers. The method was immunoSEQ multiplex PCR; TCRdb's version includes in-frame clones alone and lacks a portion of them. The sample lists 150,000 to 200,000 clones, around 80% seen once, with about 7.7% in the top ten. Germline values: CDR1 SQVTM, CDR2 ANQGSEA. The V segment lost 5 bases and the J segment 3 bases; nucleotides outside the gene matches: 3. The CDR3 extends over 12 amino acids. The sample belongs to a study of cytomegalovirus exposure and HLA in healthy donors. Study context: Researchers previously reported finding just under 120 million unique TCR beta sequences from 150 million to 200 million T cells.

Each donor was healthy, and each was a bone marrow donor. Study-level points and caveats: Earlier results showed most TCR beta V segments being productive about 87% or about 30% of the time. Donors belonging to an Asian-associated ancestry cluster reportedly showed fewer N-insertions in productive TCRs than the approximately 700-donor mean, according to what a later analysis found.

Material for sequencing was PBMCs. The rearrangement links TRBV29-1 to TRBJ1-2, with 7 bases identical to TRBD1. This receptor was obtained from a woman aged 40 to 50 in good health and CMV-seropositive. The CDR3 nucleotides read TGCAGCGTTTGGGGGACAGACTATGGCTACACCTTC. This encodes CSVWGTDYGYTF.